The next 22 T cell receptor beta chains were all read from a single sample in a study of blood T cells in healthy people across ages. The use of a sample-barcoded 5' primer and a J-beta primer mix characterized a second PCR of roughly 7 to 11 cycles. TCRdb reprocessed the 5' RACE reads via MiXCR and lists one record per CDR3 protein. The data contain 2 million or so distinct CDR3 sequences, just under 50% of them singletons. Specimen: blood. These receptors came from a woman aged 35 to 49 in good health.

There are a few counts of this clonotype. The rearrangement joins TRBV4-2 to TRBJ2-7, with 11 bases that match TRBD1. J lost 4 bases, V lost 3 bases, and 11 bases had no gene match. This CDR3 is built from 17 residues. Germline V gives CDR1 LGHNA, CDR2 YNFKEQ. CDR3 sequence reads: CASSHPLGDRGGYEQYF. CDR3 bases: TGTGCCAGCAGCCATCCCCTCGGGGACAGGGGGGGATACGAGCAGTACTTC.

The chain carries TRBV12-3 or TRBV12-4 and TRBJ1-2, with D uncertain. V lost 5 bases to trimming and J lost 2 bases, with 12 bases between them. This CDR3 is built from 14 residues. CDR3 bases: TGTGCCAGCAGTGTGAAGGGCAGGAACTATGGCTACACCTTC. Amino acids: CASSVKGRNYGYTF.

V and J are TRBV4-1 and TRBJ2-7; D is unresolved. Germline CDR1 is MGHRA and CDR2 is YSYEKL. This CDR3 comprises 15 residues. V was trimmed by 0 bases and J by 0 bases, leaving 9 bases between them. The DNA of the CDR3 is TGCGCCAGCAGCCAAGATCAGTCTAACTCCTACGAGCAGTACTTC. Its protein product is CASSQDQSNSYEQYF.

J is TRBJ2-2 and V is TRBV7-2; D is possibly TRBD1 (5 bases). The CDR3 covers 15 residues. Trimming pared 2 bases from V and 3 bases from J, leaving 10 bases between. Germline CDR1 reads SGHTA; CDR2 reads FQGNSA. CDR3 region: CASSLQGQYTGELFF. Written as DNA, the CDR3 is TGTGCCAGCAGCTTACAGGGCCAGTACACCGGGGAGCTGTTTTTT.

This clonotype was seen a handful of times. This chain links TRBV20-1 with TRBJ2-1; 9 nucleotides match TRBD2. Germline V gives CDR1 DFQATT, CDR2 SNEGSKA (reference sequence). V shed 1 base and J 3 bases; nucleotides not matched to a gene: 4. The CDR3 totals 15 residues. CDR3: CSARGHSGGYNEQFF. The CDR3 DNA reads TGCAGTGCTAGAGGGCATAGCGGGGGCTACAATGAGCAGTTCTTC.

This chain uses TRBV28 with TRBJ2-5; D is undetermined. The J call may be in error: the DNA end matches TRBJ2-4 better. The germline V gene has CDR1 MDHEN and CDR2 SYDVKM. The length of the CDR3 is 14 residues. CDR3 residues: CASSLQMQKNIQYF. CDR3 DNA sequence: TGTGCCAGCAGTCTCCAGATGCAAAAAAACATTCAGTACTTC.

The rearrangement joins TRBV4-2 to TRBJ2-3; possible D gene TRBD2, 6 bases. The V end was cut by 0 bases, the J end by 0 bases, with 13 bases between. Germline CDR1 is LGHNA and CDR2 is YNFKEQ. The CDR3 consists of 17 residues. This CDR3 is CASSQEEIRGSTDTQYF. The CDR3, as DNA: TGTGCCAGCAGCCAAGAGGAGATACGGGGGAGCACAGATACGCAGTATTTT.

In this sample, this clonotype turned up a few times. The chain recombines TRBV24-1 with TRBJ2-7; perhaps TRBD1 as D (6 bases). The V end was cut by 8 bases, the J end by 0 bases, with 10 bases between. Germline CDR1 is KGHDR and CDR2 is SFDVKD. The CDR3 has 13 amino acids. The CDR3 sequence is CATMGAPSYEQYF. The DNA of the CDR3 is TGTGCCACCATGGGGGCTCCCTCCTACGAGCAGTACTTC.

The rearrangement joins TRBV4-2 to TRBJ1-6; 10 positions agree with TRBD1. V gave up 3 bases and J gave up 7 bases; unmatched junction bases: 12. Germline CDR1 and CDR2: LGHNA and YNFKEQ. This CDR3 spans 18 amino acids. DNA for the CDR3: TGTGCCAGCAGCCAGGGACAGGGGAGGGGGGGCCGGAATTCACCCCTCCACTTT. Its translation is CASSQGQGRGGRNSPLHF.

This clonotype was counted between two and nine times. The chain has TRBV5-1 and TRBJ1-2, with no clear D. Germline V gives CDR1 SGHRS, CDR2 YFSETQ. V was shortened by 5 bases and J by 4 bases, with 12 bases between the two germline ends. This CDR3 has 13 amino acids. The CDR3 coding sequence is TGCGCCAGCAGGCTTGATTCGATCTATGGCTACACCTTC. Its protein is CASRLDSIYGYTF.

V usage is TRBV29-1 and J usage is TRBJ2-3, with D perhaps TRBD2 (7 bases). This CDR3 is built from 13 residues. Germline V gene data show CDR1 as SQVTM and CDR2 as ANQGSEA. The V end was cut by 7 bases, the J end by 5 bases, with 16 bases between. For the CDR3, the DNA is TGCAGCGGCTATGGGGGGGCTGGAGATACGCAGTATTTT. Its protein is CSGYGGAGDTQYF.

Only one count was recorded for this clonotype. The rearrangement uses TRBV4-3 and TRBJ2-3; 7 positions agree with TRBD1. The V and J ends lost 5 bases and 5 bases, in that order; junction bases with no gene match: 10. CDR1 LGHNA and CDR2 YSLEER come from the germline V gene. This CDR3 has 15 residues. The CDR3, as DNA: TGCGCCAGCAGCGGGAAGGGGGCCCCTAAAGATACGCAGTATTTT. Protein: CASSGKGAPKDTQYF.

The J gene is TRBJ2-5, the V gene TRBV4-2; TRBD2 agrees at 8 bases. Per germline, CDR1 LGHNA and CDR2 YNFKEQ. The CDR3 contains 15 residues. The V and J ends lost 1 base and 5 bases, in that order; junction bases with no gene match: 6. The CDR3 region has the DNA TGTGCCAGCAGCCAAGCGGTAGCGGGGAGGGAGACCCAGTACTTC. The encoded protein is CASSQAVAGRETQYF.

J is TRBJ1-2 and V is TRBV6-5; TRBD1 aligns across 9 bases. V trimming: 0 bases; J trimming: 4 bases; junction bases outside the gene matches: 12. CDR3 length: 18 residues. In germline, CDR1 is MNHEY, CDR2 SVGAGI. The CDR3 DNA sequence: TGTGCCAGCAGTTACTCGACCCATCCGGGACAGGGTGTCTATGGCTACACCTTC. Translated: CASSYSTHPGQGVYGYTF.

The chain uses TRBV2 and TRBJ2-3; TRBD2 matches at 7 bases. The CDR3 is 17 residues long. V shed 3 bases, J shed 6 bases, and the junction held 15 bases outside the gene matches. Germline lookup yields CDR1 SNHLY and CDR2 FYNNEI. CDR3 sequence (DNA): TGTGCCAGCAGTGAGTGGGAGGGCCTAAGACTGGATGATACGCAGTATTTT. Translating it yields CASSEWEGLRLDDTQYF. Looking up the rest from reference TRBV2 and TRBJ2-3 gives the full variable domain: EPEVTQTPSHQVTQMGQEVILRCVPISNHLYFYWYRQILGQKVEFLVSFYNNEISEKSEIFDDQFSVERPDGSNFTLKIRSTKLEDSAMYFCASSEWEGLRLDDTQYFGPGTRLTVL.

The chain couples TRBV29-1 to TRBJ1-2; 8 nucleotides align to TRBD1. CDR1 SQVTM and CDR2 ANQGSEA come from the germline V gene. Trimming took 4 bases from V and 4 from J; bases not matched to a gene: 23. The CDR3 extends over 19 amino acids. CDR3 DNA sequence: TGCAGCGTTGGAGATTTCCGACCCCAGGACAGGGTGATGTCCTATGGCTACACCTTC. This translates into CSVGDFRPQDRVMSYGYTF.

This clonotype occurred a few times. The chain is built from TRBV27 and TRBJ1-5; 7 bases line up with TRBD1. In germline, CDR1 is MNHEY, CDR2 SMNVEV (reference sequence). Trimming at V came to 6 bases and at J to 5 bases, leaving 4 bases not matched to a gene. The CDR3 consists of 13 residues. As DNA, the CDR3 is TGTGCCAGCAGAGGACAGGTTCATCAGCCCCAGCATTTT. Its translation: CASRGQVHQPQHF.

The DNA of the CDR3 is TGTGCCAGCATGCAAGGGGTCCCTAACGAGCAGTACTTC. Its protein is CASMQGVPNEQYF. J is TRBJ2-7 and V is TRBV28; D may be TRBD1 (5 bases). The V end lost 7 bases, the J end lost 5 bases, and 15 bases lay between the germline ends. The CDR3 is 13 amino acids. Germline V gene lookup returns CDR1 MDHEN and CDR2 SYDVKM. Combining the CDR3 with reference TRBV28 and TRBJ2-7 gives the whole variable domain DVKVTQSSRYLVKRTGEKVFLECVQDMDHENMFWYRQDPGLGLRLIYFSYDVKMKEKGDIPEGYSVSREKKERFSLILESASTNQTSMYLCASMQGVPNEQYFGPGTRLTVT.

The rearrangement uses TRBV4-3 and TRBJ2-1; TRBD2 aligns across 8 bases. From germline, CDR1 is LGHNA and CDR2 YSLEER. Losses at the gene ends were 1 base for V and 7 bases for J; bases not matched to a gene: 6. This CDR3 spans 15 amino acids. CDR3 region: CASSQAAGVGNEQFF. The CDR3 DNA is TGCGCCAGCAGCCAAGCAGCGGGGGTGGGGAATGAGCAGTTCTTC.

This clonotype was detected only once. The chain employs TRBV28 and TRBJ1-5; the D gene is possibly TRBD1 (5 bases). Per germline, CDR1 MDHEN and CDR2 SYDVKM. This CDR3 region has 16 residues. V was trimmed by 4 bases and J by 0 bases, leaving 13 bases between them. The CDR3, as DNA: TGTGCCAGCAGTTACCCCGGGACGGTTAGCAATCAGCCCCAGCATTTT. Its translation: CASSYPGTVSNQPQHF.

The sample holds a few counts of this clonotype. V and J are TRBV5-1 and TRBJ2-5; weak D call: TRBD2 (5 bases). This CDR3 is 15 amino acids long. V was cut by 1 base and J by 1 base, with 11 bases left in between. Germline V gene lookup returns CDR1 SGHRS and CDR2 YFSETQ. DNA for the CDR3: TGCGCCAGCAGCTTGAACTCCGGAGGCCAAGAGACCCAGTACTTC. Translated: CASSLNSGGQETQYF. Full variable domain (remainder filled in from reference TRBV5-1 and TRBJ2-5): KAGVTQTPRYLIKTRGQQVTLSCSPISGHRSVSWYQQTPGQGLQFLFEYFSETQRNKGNFPGRFSGRQFSNSRSEMNVSTLELGDSALYLCASSLNSGGQETQYFGPGTRLLVL.

J is TRBJ2-5 and V is TRBV6-5; D might be TRBD1 (6 bases). The DNA end favors TRBJ2-7, so the J call may be wrong. Germline-derived CDR1 and CDR2 are MNHEY and SVGAGI. CDR3 length: 15 residues. CDR3 in amino acids: CASTNGQGQLSEQYF. In DNA, the CDR3 is TGTGCCAGCACCAACGGGCAGGGACAACTGAGCGAGCAGTACTTC.